The next 25 T cell receptor beta chains were all read from a single sample in a study of T cell responses to AZD1222 COVID-19 vaccine. The data were produced by immunoSEQ multiplex PCR, yet TCRdb's version contains in-frame clones alone and is incomplete. This table holds 110,000 to 150,000 clones, around 91% found once. Specimen: peripheral blood, collected on day 0 of AZD1222 vaccination. The receptors derive from an adult in good health.

The chain joins TRBV21-1 to TRBJ1-2. TRBV21-1 is noted as a pseudogene. The CDR3 length is 13 residues. The DNA for the CDR3 is TGTGCCAGCAGCGGGGTCGGCTACTATGGCTACACCTTC. Its protein is CASSGVGYYGYTF.

This sequence joins TRBV7-7 and TRBJ2-3; no firm D call. CDR3 length equals 16 residues. Trimming removed 0 bases from V and 9 bases from J, with 19 bases in between. Germline lookup yields CDR1 SSHAT and CDR2 FNYEAQ (reference sequence). CDR3 DNA sequence: TGTGCCAGCAGCTTAGCCGGTCCGGCCGACGTGGGGACGCAGTATTTT. Translation gives CASSLAGPADVGTQYF.

This sequence joins TRBV2 and TRBJ1-4; TRBD1 matches at 9 bases. The length of the CDR3 is 15 residues. V gave up 10 bases and J gave up 5 bases; unmatched junction bases: 11. CDR1 SNHLY and CDR2 FYNNEI come from the germline V gene. The DNA for the CDR3 is TGTGCCAACGGGCGCACAGGGGGCGCGAATGAAAAACTGTTTTTT. Amino acid sequence: CANGRTGGANEKLFF.

The chain employs TRBV7-8 and TRBJ2-5; TRBD2 matches at 13 bases. The V segment lost 4 bases and the J segment 5 bases; nucleotides outside the gene matches: 10. Germline V gene lookup returns CDR1 SGHVS and CDR2 FQNEAQ. This CDR3 is built from 17 residues. The CDR3, as DNA: TGTGCCAGCAGCTCGATTCTACTAGCGGGGGGGCCGGAGACCCAGTACTTC. Its protein is CASSSILLAGGPETQYF. The variable domain in full, with the rest retrieved from reference TRBV7-8 and TRBJ2-5, is GAGVSQSPRYKVAKRGQDVALRCDPISGHVSLFWYQQALGQGPEFLTYFQNEAQLDKSGLPSDRFFAERPEGSVSTLKIQRTQQEDSAVYLCASSSILLAGGPETQYFGPGTRLLVL.

The rearrangement joins TRBV19 to TRBJ2-2; TRBD1 agrees at 9 bases. This CDR3 is built from 15 residues. With 7 bases clipped from V and 7 bases from J, the junction kept 10 bases outside the gene matches. Germline V gives CDR1 LNHDA, CDR2 SQIVND (reference sequence). Written as DNA, the CDR3 is TGTGCCAGTACCACTACAGGGGGCGCGGGCGGGGAGCTGTTTTTT. It codes for CASTTTGGAGGELFF.

CDR3 region: CASSLLGHNNEQFF. CDR3 DNA: TGTGCCAGCAGTTTGTTGGGACACAACAATGAGCAGTTCTTC. This chain connects TRBV28 to TRBJ2-1; D may be TRBD1 (6 bases). Germline-derived CDR1 and CDR2 are MDHEN and SYDVKM. Trimming removed 3 bases at V and 5 bases at J, with 11 bases between. The CDR3 extends over 14 amino acids.

The V gene is TRBV7-3, the J gene TRBJ2-3, with TRBD2 matching 9 bases. The CDR3 spans 21 residues. Germline loops: CDR1 SGHTA, CDR2 FQGTGA. V lost 5 bases to trimming and J lost 2 bases; unmatched junction nucleotides: 23. CDR3 DNA: TGTGCCAGCAGCCACGGACGGTTAGCGGGAGTCGGACTTAGGCACACAGATACGCAGTATTTT. Translated: CASSHGRLAGVGLRHTDTQYF. The full variable domain, in which reference TRBV7-3 and TRBJ2-3 provide the parts outside the CDR3, is GAGVSQTPSNKVTEKGKYVELRCDPISGHTALYWYRQSLGQGPEFLIYFQGTGAADDSGLPNDRFFAVRPEGSVSTLKIQRTERGDSAVYLCASSHGRLAGVGLRHTDTQYFGPGTRLTVL.

The V and J genes are TRBV28 and TRBJ1-5; D gene uncertain. V was clipped by 4 bases and J by 7 bases, with 8 bases between them. The germline gives CDR1 MDHEN, CDR2 SYDVKM. The CDR3 runs to 12 residues. This CDR3 reads CASSSTRQPQHF. CDR3 nucleotides: TGTGCCAGCAGTTCAACTCGGCAGCCCCAGCATTTT.

V and J are TRBV3-1 (or the pseudogene TRBV3-2) and TRBJ1-2, with TRBD1 identical over 10 bases. The germline V gene has CDR1 LGHDT and CDR2 YNNKEL (reference sequence). The CDR3 has 13 residues. J gave up 5 bases and V 3 bases, and 0 bases lay outside the gene matches. CDR3 region: CASSQGQGYGYTF. For the CDR3, the DNA is TGTGCCAGCAGCCAGGGACAGGGGTATGGCTACACCTTC.

This clone was seen only once. The chain employs TRBV18 and TRBJ2-1; perhaps TRBD1 as D (6 bases). V was shortened by 5 bases and J by 8 bases, with 10 bases between the two germline ends. This CDR3 spans 12 amino acids. CDR1 is KGHSH and CDR2 is LQKENI in the germline V gene. The CDR3 protein is CASSTGFDEQFF. CDR3 sequence (DNA): TGTGCCAGCTCAACAGGGTTCGATGAGCAGTTCTTC.

This chain links TRBV29-1 with TRBJ1-1, with no clear D. Germline V lookup: CDR1 SQVTM, CDR2 ANQGSEA. This CDR3 region has 14 residues. V shed 4 bases and J shed 0 bases, with 12 bases lying between them. In DNA, the CDR3 is TGCAGCGTTGGCAGGCGGACCTTGAACACTGAAGCTTTCTTT. Its translation: CSVGRRTLNTEAFF. Looking up the rest from reference TRBV29-1 and TRBJ1-1 gives the full variable domain: SAVISQKPSRDICQRGTSLTIQCQVDSQVTMMFWYRQQPGQSLTLIATANQGSEATYESGFVIDKFPISRPNLTFSTLTVSNMSPEDSSIYLCSVGRRTLNTEAFFGQGTRLTVV.

This clone was seen a handful of times. J is TRBJ1-5 and V is TRBV5-8; D remains ambiguous. Deletions cut 1 base from V and 6 bases from J, with 17 bases between. Germline CDR1 SGHTS, CDR2 YDEGEE. The CDR3 loop spans 16 amino acids. The CDR3 loop is CASSLFRGPNPQPQHF. Written as DNA, the CDR3 is TGTGCCAGCAGCTTGTTTCGGGGTCCCAACCCTCAGCCCCAGCATTTT. Supplemented by reference TRBV5-8 and TRBJ1-5, the full variable domain reads EAGVTQSPTHLIKTRGQQATLRCSPISGHTSVYWYQQALGLGLQFLLWYDEGEERNRGNFPPRFSGRQFPNYSSELNVNALELEDSALYLCASSLFRGPNPQPQHFGDGTRLSIL.

The CDR3, as DNA: TGTGCCAGCAGCTTAGTGGAAAATGGAGAAACCCAGTACTTC. Its protein product is CASSLVENGETQYF. The chain employs TRBV7-9 and TRBJ2-5; D is unclear. Looked up from germline, CDR1 is SEHNR and CDR2 is FQNEAQ (reference sequence). V was clipped by 1 base and J by 8 bases, with 14 bases between them. The CDR3 consists of 14 residues.

The chain uses TRBV6-2 or TRBV6-3 and TRBJ1-1; no definite D call. V dropped 0 bases and J dropped 1 base, with 0 bases sitting between them. CDR1 and CDR2 from the germline V gene are MNHEY and SVGEGT. This CDR3 is 12 amino acids long. The CDR3 loop reads CASSYSNTEAFF. CDR3 coding DNA: TGTGCCAGCAGTTACTCGAACACTGAAGCTTTCTTT.

The DNA of the CDR3 is TGTGCCATCAGGGGGGACAGGGGAAACACCATATATTTT. Amino acids: CAIRGDRGNTIYF. The chain recombines TRBV10-3 with TRBJ1-3; 8 bases align to TRBD1. After removal of 6 bases from V and 4 bases from J, the junction contained 2 bases not matched to a gene. This CDR3 has 13 amino acids. Looked up from germline, CDR1 is ENHRY and CDR2 is SYGVKD.

The chain has TRBV24-1 and TRBJ2-2; 7 positions agree with TRBD1. V gave up 8 bases and J gave up 5 bases; unmatched junction bases: 4. This CDR3 is built from 13 residues. The V gene's germline CDR1 is KGHDR and CDR2 SFDVKD. The DNA of the CDR3 is TGTGCCACCAAGGGACAGCTTACCGGGGAGCTGTTTTTT. This gives the protein CATKGQLTGELFF.

This chain uses TRBV5-1 with TRBJ2-5; 13 bases fit TRBD2. The ends lost 4 bases at V and 1 base at J; junction bases unmatched: 4. The CDR3 loop spans 16 amino acids. Germline V lookup: CDR1 SGHRS, CDR2 YFSETQ. CDR3 amino acids: CASSPRTSGGQETQYF. The CDR3 coding sequence is TGCGCCAGCAGCCCCCGGACTAGCGGGGGCCAAGAGACCCAGTACTTC.

This clone was seen a single time. The chain joins TRBV4-1 to TRBJ2-7, with 8 bases identical to TRBD2. Germline V gene data show CDR1 as MGHRA and CDR2 as YSYEKL. This CDR3 region has 16 residues. With V trimmed by 0 bases and J by 1 base, 5 bases remained unmatched. The CDR3 is CASSQEGGGKSYEQYF. CDR3 coding DNA: TGCGCCAGCAGCCAAGAGGGCGGGGGGAAATCCTACGAGCAGTACTTC.

The rearrangement joins TRBV24-1 to TRBJ2-3; no firm D call. This CDR3 is 12 amino acids long. V was clipped by 0 bases and J by 6 bases, with 3 bases between them. Germline-derived CDR1 and CDR2 are KGHDR and SFDVKD. CDR3 amino acids: CATSDLGDTQYF. In DNA, the CDR3 is TGTGCCACCAGTGATTTGGGTGATACGCAGTATTTT.

The chain employs TRBV2 and TRBJ2-3; D unresolved. The CDR3 length is 11 residues. V lost 1 base, J lost 7 bases, and 3 bases lay in between. Germline CDR1 reads SNHLY; CDR2 reads FYNNEI. CDR3 region: CASSEDYTQYF. CDR3 coding DNA: TGTGCCAGCAGTGAAGATTATACGCAGTATTTT.

This chain connects TRBV29-1 to TRBJ1-1, with D maybe TRBD1 (5 bases). Trimming removed 6 bases from V and 5 bases from J, with 16 bases in between. CDR3 length equals 13 residues. The germline V gene encodes CDR1 SQVTM and CDR2 ANQGSEA. CDR3 amino acids: CSVGRAWGTEAFF. For the CDR3, the DNA is TGCAGCGTAGGCCGGGCGTGGGGGACTGAAGCTTTCTTT.

The chain employs TRBV5-5 and TRBJ1-1, with D unresolved. V was pared by 2 bases and J by 1 base, with 9 bases between. Germline CDR1 reads SGHKS; CDR2 reads YYEKEE (reference sequence). The CDR3 has 14 residues. The CDR3 DNA sequence: TGTGCCAGCAGCTTTGTCAGCCAGAACACTGAAGCTTTCTTT. This translates into CASSFVSQNTEAFF.

CDR3 sequence: CATSREPGTRLGSTDTQYF. The CDR3 region has the DNA TGTGCCACCAGCAGAGAACCCGGGACTCGACTGGGGAGCACAGATACGCAGTATTTT. The chain has TRBV15 and TRBJ2-3; D is perhaps TRBD2 (6 bases). CDR1 and CDR2 from the germline V gene are LNHNV and YYDKDF (reference sequence). The CDR3 is 19 residues long. Trimming took 0 bases from V and 0 from J, leaving 19 bases between them.

The V call is TRBV28, the J call TRBJ2-7; 8 positions match TRBD1. This CDR3 has 15 residues. V was clipped by 4 bases and J by 0 bases; unmatched bases: 5. Germline V lookup: CDR1 MDHEN, CDR2 SYDVKM. The CDR3 DNA sequence: TGTGCCAGCAGTTGGCAGGGGGCTAGCTCCTACGAGCAGTACTTC. It is translated as CASSWQGASSYEQYF.

The J gene is TRBJ2-6, the V gene TRBV28; weak D call: TRBD2 (6 bases). Trimming removed 2 bases at V and 0 bases at J, with 11 bases between. The CDR3 runs 17 residues. From germline, CDR1 is MDHEN and CDR2 SYDVKM. This chain's CDR3 is CASSLAGPNSGANVLTF. As DNA, the CDR3 is TGTGCCAGCAGTTTAGCGGGACCGAACTCTGGGGCCAACGTCCTGACTTTC.